The T cell receptor beta chain described here comes from a study of blood T cell repertoires in COVID-19. Only in-frame clones appear in the TCRdb table, and some are missing; sequencing was by immunoSEQ multiplex PCR. The table shows roughly 250,000 clones, with 75% to 90% occurring only once. This CDR3 has 17 residues. Germline values: CDR1 MGHRA, CDR2 YSYEKL. V was shortened by 4 bases and J by 4 bases, with 22 bases between the two germline ends. This chain uses TRBV4-1 with TRBJ1-2, with a weak D call TRBD1 (5 bases). Sample: PBMCs or T cells enriched from blood (not recorded which). The TCR sequence derives from a woman in her 30s who had recovered from COVID-19. CDR3 protein: CASSLLGGTRRSYGYTF. The CDR3 nucleotides are TGCGCCAGCAGCCTACTGGGCGGGACCAGGAGATCCTATGGCTACACCTTC.